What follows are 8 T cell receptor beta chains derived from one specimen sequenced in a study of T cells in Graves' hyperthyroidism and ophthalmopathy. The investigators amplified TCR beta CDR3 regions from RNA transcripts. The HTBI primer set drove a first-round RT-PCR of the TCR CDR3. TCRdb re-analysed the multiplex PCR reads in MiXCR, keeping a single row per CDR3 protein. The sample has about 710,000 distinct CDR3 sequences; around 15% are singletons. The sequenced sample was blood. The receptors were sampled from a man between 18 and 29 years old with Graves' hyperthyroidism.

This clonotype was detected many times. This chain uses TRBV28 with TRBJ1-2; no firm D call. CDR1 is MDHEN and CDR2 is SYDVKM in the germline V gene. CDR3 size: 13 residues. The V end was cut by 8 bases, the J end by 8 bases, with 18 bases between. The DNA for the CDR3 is TGTGCCAGCTCCAGGTCGCGGGTAGGGGGCTACACCTTC. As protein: CASSRSRVGGYTF.

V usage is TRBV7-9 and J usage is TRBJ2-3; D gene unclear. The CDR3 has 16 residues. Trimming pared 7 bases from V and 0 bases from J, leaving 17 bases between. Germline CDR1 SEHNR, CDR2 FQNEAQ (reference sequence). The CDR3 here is CASNRIGRSSTDTQYF. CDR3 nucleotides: TGTGCCAGCAACCGAATCGGAAGATCTAGCACAGATACGCAGTATTTT.

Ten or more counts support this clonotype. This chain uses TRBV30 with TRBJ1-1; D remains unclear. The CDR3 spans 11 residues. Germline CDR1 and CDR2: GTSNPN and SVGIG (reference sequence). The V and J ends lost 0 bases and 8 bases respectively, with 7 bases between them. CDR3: CAWSVLSEAFF. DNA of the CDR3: TGTGCCTGGAGTGTACTTTCCGAAGCTTTCTTT.

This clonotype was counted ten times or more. The CDR3 loop reads CSAVRGGPQREQYF. The DNA for the CDR3 is TGCAGTGCTGTTCGCGGAGGACCTCAGAGGGAGCAGTACTTC. The genes are TRBV20-1 and TRBJ2-7, with D tentatively TRBD2 (5 bases). CDR1 is DFQATT and CDR2 is SNEGSKA in the germline V gene (reference sequence). This CDR3 is built from 14 residues. V shed 5 bases and J shed 7 bases, with 21 bases lying between them.

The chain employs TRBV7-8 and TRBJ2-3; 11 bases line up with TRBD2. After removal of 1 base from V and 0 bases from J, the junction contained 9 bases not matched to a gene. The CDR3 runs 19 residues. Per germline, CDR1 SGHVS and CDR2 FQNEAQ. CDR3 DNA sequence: TGTGCCAGCAGCTTAGGGACTAGCGGGTGGACGGCTAGCACAGATACGCAGTATTTT. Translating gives CASSLGTSGWTASTDTQYF.

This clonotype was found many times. In DNA form, the CDR3 reads TGTGCCAGCAGCTTAGGTATCCAAGAGACCCAGTACTTC. It yields the protein CASSLGIQETQYF. This chain uses TRBV11-2 with TRBJ2-5, with unresolved D. V was pared by 1 base and J by 1 base, with 4 bases between. The germline gives CDR1 SGHAT, CDR2 FQNNGV. The CDR3 sequence is 13 residues long.

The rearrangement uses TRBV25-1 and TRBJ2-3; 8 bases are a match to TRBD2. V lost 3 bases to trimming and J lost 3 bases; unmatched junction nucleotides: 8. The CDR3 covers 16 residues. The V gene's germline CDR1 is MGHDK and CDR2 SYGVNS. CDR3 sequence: CASSDSLKRETDTQYF. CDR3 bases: TGTGCCAGCAGTGATTCTCTTAAGCGGGAGACAGATACGCAGTATTTT.

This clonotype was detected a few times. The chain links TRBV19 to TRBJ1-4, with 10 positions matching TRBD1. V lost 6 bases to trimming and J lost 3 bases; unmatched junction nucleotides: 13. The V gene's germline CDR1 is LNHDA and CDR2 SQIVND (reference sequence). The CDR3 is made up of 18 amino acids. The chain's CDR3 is CASSPGTGVLGANEKLFF. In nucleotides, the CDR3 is TGTGCCAGTAGCCCCGGGACAGGGGTTTTAGGGGCTAATGAAAAACTGTTTTTT.